The subject of this entry is one TCR beta chain. Its specificity is not known. This sample stems from a study of Ad26.COV2.S vaccination and SARS-CoV-2 variants. On the study more broadly: Donor participated within the Ad26.COV2.S arm of the COV1001 trial.

CDR3 length: 14 amino acids. CDR1 and CDR2 from the germline V gene are SEHNR and FQNEAQ (reference sequence). Between the trimmed V and J ends, which lost 5 bases and 5 bases, there was a span of 13 bases. Broader study findings: Vaccinated and placebo-treated recipients had similar non-spike TCR breadth.

The data were produced by immunoSEQ multiplex PCR, yet TCRdb's version contains in-frame clones alone and is incomplete. The sample lists a few hundred thousand clones; 89% were seen once. Stated treatment: around 19 received Ad26.COV2.S at low or high dose, single or two shots; 5 received placebo; per-sample allocation not given. After the first vaccine or placebo injection, samples were drawn on day 63. A Boston donor was an adult aged 18-55 years. Expression of Wuhan-strain SARS-CoV-2 spike came from the Ad26 vector that formed the vaccine. The chain carries TRBV7-9 and TRBJ1-5; perhaps TRBD1 as D (6 bases). The sequencing used peripheral blood, collected in a trial of Ad26.COV2.S vaccine versus placebo. The sequence came from a person between 18 and 65 years old who received the Ad26.COV2.S COVID-19 vaccine or a placebo. Here the CDR3 reads CASSPGEVYQPQHF. In DNA, the CDR3 is TGTGCCAGCAGCCCAGGGGAGGTTTATCAGCCCCAGCATTTT.